This T cell receptor beta chain was documented in a study of T cells in women clearing cervical HPV infection. At the level of the study: Cases were women with histologically confirmed HPV16-related CIN3 or worse, including a couple of invasive cancers. Case blood was drawn when the lesion was first found; control blood after infection became undetectable.

Trimming removed 3 bases from V and 3 bases from J; junction bases left unmatched: 3. Germline V gene sequence: CDR1 SGHTA, CDR2 FQGNSA. The CDR3 runs 14 residues. Study outcomes and limitations: Each sample's T-cell count was unknown, possibly confounding richness. CIN3+ cases had significantly higher TCR repertoire richness than controls, but evenness did not differ.

Notes on this clone: Its specificity is unknown. The sequence runs out 3 residues before the end of the CDR3; the remainder is reconstructed from the germline J gene.

The repertoire was sequenced with immunoSEQ multiplex PCR; TCRdb's copy has only in-frame clones and lacks some. The sample table sets out about 33,000 clones. The specimen was blood buffy coat. This sequence was found in a woman aged 18-70 years with a cervical HPV16 infection that either progressed to CIN3+ or cleared (not recorded which). The chain links TRBV7-2 to TRBJ1-1; 8 bases are shared with TRBD1. CDR3 bases read: TGTGCCAGCAGCTTGACAGGGGCGGACACTGAA. This sequence encodes CASSLTGADTE. The whole CDR3 protein reads CASSLTGADTEAFF.